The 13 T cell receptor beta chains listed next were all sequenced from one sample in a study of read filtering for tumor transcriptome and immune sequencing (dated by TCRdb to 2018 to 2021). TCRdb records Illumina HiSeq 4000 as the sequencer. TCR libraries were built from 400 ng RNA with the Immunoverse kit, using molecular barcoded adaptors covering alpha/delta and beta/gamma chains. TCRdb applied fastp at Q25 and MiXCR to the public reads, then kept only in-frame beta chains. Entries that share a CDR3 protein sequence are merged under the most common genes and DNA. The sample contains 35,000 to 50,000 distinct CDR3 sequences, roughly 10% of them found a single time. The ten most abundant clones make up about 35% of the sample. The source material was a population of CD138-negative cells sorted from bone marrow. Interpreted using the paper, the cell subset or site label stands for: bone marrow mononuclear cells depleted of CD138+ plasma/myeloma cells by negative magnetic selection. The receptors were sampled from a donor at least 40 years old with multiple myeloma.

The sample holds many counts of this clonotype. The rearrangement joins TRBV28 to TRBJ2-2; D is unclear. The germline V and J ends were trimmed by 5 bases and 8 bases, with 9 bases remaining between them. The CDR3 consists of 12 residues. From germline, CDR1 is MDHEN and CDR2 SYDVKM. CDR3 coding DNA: TGTGCCAGCAGTCAACTGTCGGGGGAGCTGTTTTTT. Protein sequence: CASSQLSGELFF.

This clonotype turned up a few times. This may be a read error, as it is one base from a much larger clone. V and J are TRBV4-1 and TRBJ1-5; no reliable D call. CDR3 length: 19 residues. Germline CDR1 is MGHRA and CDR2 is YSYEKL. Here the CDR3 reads CASSQGGWTTKTSNQPRHF. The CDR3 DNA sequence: TGCGCCAGCAGCCAAGGCGGGTGGACGACAAAAACTAGCAATCAGCCCCGGCATTTT.

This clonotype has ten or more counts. CDR3 coding DNA: TGTGCCAGCAGCTTGTGGGGAGGAGAGACCCAGTACTTC. Protein product: CASSLWGGETQYF. This chain joins TRBV11-2 and TRBJ2-5; D possibly corresponds to TRBD2 (6 bases). Germline values: CDR1 SGHAT, CDR2 FQNNGV. This CDR3 contains 13 residues. Between the trimmed V and J ends, which lost 3 bases and 4 bases, there was a span of 9 bases.

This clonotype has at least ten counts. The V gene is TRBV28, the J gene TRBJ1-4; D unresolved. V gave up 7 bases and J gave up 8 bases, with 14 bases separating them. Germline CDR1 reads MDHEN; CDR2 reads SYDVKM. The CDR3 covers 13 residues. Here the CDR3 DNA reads TGTGCCAGCACTGCCGACGGCGGAGAAAAACTGTTTTTT. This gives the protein CASTADGGEKLFF. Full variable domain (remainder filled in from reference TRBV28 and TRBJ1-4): DVKVTQSSRYLVKRTGEKVFLECVQDMDHENMFWYRQDPGLGLRLIYFSYDVKMKEKGDIPEGYSVSREKKERFSLILESASTNQTSMYLCASTADGGEKLFFGSGTQLSVL.

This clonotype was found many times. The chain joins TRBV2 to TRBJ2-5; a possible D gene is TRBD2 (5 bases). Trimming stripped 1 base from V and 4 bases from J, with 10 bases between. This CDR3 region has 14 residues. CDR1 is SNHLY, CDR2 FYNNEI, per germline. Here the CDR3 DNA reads TGTGCCAGCAGTGAAGGGGCTAGCCCAGAGACCCAGTACTTC. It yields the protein CASSEGASPETQYF.

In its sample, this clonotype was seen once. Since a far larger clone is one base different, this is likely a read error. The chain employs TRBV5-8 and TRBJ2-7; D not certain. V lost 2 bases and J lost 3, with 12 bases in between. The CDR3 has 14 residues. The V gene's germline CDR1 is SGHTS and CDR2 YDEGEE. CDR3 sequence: CASSLTDGVYEQYF. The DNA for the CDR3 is TGTGCCAGCAGCTTAACGGACGGCGTCTACGAGCAGTACTTC.

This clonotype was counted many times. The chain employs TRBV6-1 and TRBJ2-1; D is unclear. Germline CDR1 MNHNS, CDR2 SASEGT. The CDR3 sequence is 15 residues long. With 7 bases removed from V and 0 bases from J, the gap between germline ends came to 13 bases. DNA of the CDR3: TGTGCCAGCATTGCGACGTCCAGCTCCTACAATGAGCAGTTCTTC. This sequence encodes CASIATSSSYNEQFF.

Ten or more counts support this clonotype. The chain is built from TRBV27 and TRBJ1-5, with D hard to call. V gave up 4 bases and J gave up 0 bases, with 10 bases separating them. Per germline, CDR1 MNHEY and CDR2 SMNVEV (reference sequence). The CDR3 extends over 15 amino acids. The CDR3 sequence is CASSSWTGSNQPQHF. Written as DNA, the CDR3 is TGTGCCAGCAGTTCCTGGACCGGTAGCAATCAGCCCCAGCATTTT.

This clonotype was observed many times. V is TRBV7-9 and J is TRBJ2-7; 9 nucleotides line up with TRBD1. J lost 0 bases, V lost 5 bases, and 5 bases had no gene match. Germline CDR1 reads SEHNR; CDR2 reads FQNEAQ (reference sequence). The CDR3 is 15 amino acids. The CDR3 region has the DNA TGTGCCAGCAGCGGGGGACAGGGAGGCTCCTACGAGCAGTACTTC. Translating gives CASSGGQGGSYEQYF. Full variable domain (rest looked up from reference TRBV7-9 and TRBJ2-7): DTGVSQNPRHKITKRGQNVTFRCDPISEHNRLYWYRQTLGQGPEFLTYFQNEAQLEKSRLLSDRFSAERPKGSFSTLEIQRTEQGDSAMYLCASSGGQGGSYEQYFGPGTRLTVT.

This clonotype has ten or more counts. In nucleotides, the CDR3 is TGTGCCAGTGGGATTGCAACTAATGAAAAACTGTTTTTT. It yields the protein CASGIATNEKLFF. The V gene is TRBV2, the J gene TRBJ1-4; D is undetermined. Trimming pared 9 bases from V and 0 bases from J, leaving 8 bases between. In germline, CDR1 is SNHLY, CDR2 FYNNEI. This CDR3 region has 13 residues.

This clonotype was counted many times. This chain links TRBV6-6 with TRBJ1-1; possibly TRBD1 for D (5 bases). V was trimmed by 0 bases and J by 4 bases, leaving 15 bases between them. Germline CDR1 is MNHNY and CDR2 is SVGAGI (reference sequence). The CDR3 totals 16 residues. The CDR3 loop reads CASSYSWGRVGTEAFF. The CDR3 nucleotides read TGTGCCAGCAGTTACTCTTGGGGCAGGGTAGGCACTGAAGCTTTCTTT.

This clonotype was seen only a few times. The CDR3 nucleotides read TGTGCCAGCAGCTTTCGAGGGGTCCAAGAGACCCAGTACTTC. Its translation is CASSFRGVQETQYF. J is TRBJ2-5 and V is TRBV7-8; the D call may be TRBD1 or TRBD2 (5 bases each). Trimming removed 3 bases at V and 1 base at J, with 9 bases between. The length of the CDR3 is 14 residues. Germline loops: CDR1 SGHVS, CDR2 FQNEAQ.

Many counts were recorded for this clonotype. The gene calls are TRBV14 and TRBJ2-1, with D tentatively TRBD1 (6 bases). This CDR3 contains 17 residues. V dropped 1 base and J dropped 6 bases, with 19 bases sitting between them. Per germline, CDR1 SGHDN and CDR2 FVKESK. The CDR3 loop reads CASSQGRGQGRRNEQFF. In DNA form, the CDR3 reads TGTGCCAGCAGCCAAGGGCGAGGCCAGGGGCGTCGCAATGAGCAGTTCTTC.